Sequencing of this T cell receptor (beta chain) was carried out in a study of T cells after yellow fever vaccination. Looking at the study overall: It was SMART-Seq v4 Ultra Low Input that prepared the fractions with low cell numbers.

The V and J ends lost 5 bases and 3 bases, in that order; junction bases with no gene match: 4. There are 15 residues in the CDR3. Per germline, CDR1 MRHNA and CDR2 SNTAGT. MiXCR, applied by TCRdb to the 5' RACE reads, yields one record per CDR3 protein. Of 85,000 to 100,000 distinct CDR3 sequences listed, less than 6% are singletons. The material was CD8+ T cells sorted from PBMCs, obtained 10 days after the yellow fever booster vaccination. This sequence originates from a man younger than 30 who received the YFV17D yellow fever vaccine. This chain links TRBV6-4 with TRBJ2-3; 11 bases align to TRBD2. The DNA of the CDR3 is TGTGCCAGCAGTATAGCGGGGGGGCCTACAGATACGCAGTATTTT. Translating gives CASSIAGGPTDTQYF.